This T cell receptor beta chain derives from a study of control samples from healthy donors and cancer patients. Germline V gene sequence: CDR1 SGHNT, CDR2 YENEEA. The CDR3 runs to 15 residues. The V gene lost 5 bases and the J gene lost 3 bases, with 16 bases spanning the gap. Repertoires were generated with immunoSEQ multiplex PCR, while TCRdb's copy carries only in-frame clones and drops some. The repertoire holds almost 85,000 clones, with 85% to 95% as singletons. The gene calls are TRBV11-3 and TRBJ2-5; either TRBD1 or TRBD2 may supply D (6 bases each). The sequenced sample consisted of blood. The TCR comes from a woman aged 18-29 years in good health. CDR3 coding DNA: TGTGCCAGCAGCCCGGGAGCAGGGGTGGAAGAGACCCAGTACTTC. Translating gives CASSPGAGVEETQYF.